These 19 T cell receptor beta chains originate from one sample sequenced in a study of T cells in localized non-small cell lung cancer. Data came from immunoSEQ multiplex PCR; TCRdb stores just in-frame clones and leaves some out. The table records more than 35,000 clones, roughly nine tenths of them present only once. Here the sequenced sample was peripheral blood, taken before any cancer treatment. These receptors all stem from a female donor older than 55 with stage I lung adenocarcinoma.

The chain carries TRBV28 and TRBJ2-7; a weak D match, TRBD2 (6 bases). The germline gives CDR1 MDHEN, CDR2 SYDVKM. The CDR3 is made up of 14 amino acids. V shed 5 bases and J shed 5 bases, with 16 bases lying between them. This CDR3 is CASSPLGGAHEQYV. Written as DNA, the CDR3 is TGTGCCAGCAGTCCCCTCGGCGGGGCGCACGAGCAGTACGTC.

This clone has a handful of counts. The chain employs TRBV7-2 and TRBJ1-2; no clear D. V was trimmed by 2 bases and J by 5 bases, leaving 6 bases between them. Germline V gene lookup returns CDR1 SGHTA and CDR2 FQGNSA. The CDR3 sequence is 12 residues long. The CDR3 here is CASSLRKYGYTF. The CDR3 bases are TGTGCCAGCAGCTTACGGAAATATGGCTACACCTTC.

This rearrangement joins TRBV5-1 to TRBJ2-7; D is undetermined. Trimming took off 2 bases at V and 2 bases at J, with 8 bases between the two ends. CDR1 and CDR2 (germline): SGHRS, YFSETQ. This CDR3 has 13 amino acids. The DNA of the CDR3 is TGCGCCAGCAGCTTTGGGAATACCTACGAGCAGTACTTC. It translates to CASSFGNTYEQYF. The full variable domain, in which reference TRBV5-1 and TRBJ2-7 provide the parts outside the CDR3, is KAGVTQTPRYLIKTRGQQVTLSCSPISGHRSVSWYQQTPGQGLQFLFEYFSETQRNKGNFPGRFSGRQFSNSRSEMNVSTLELGDSALYLCASSFGNTYEQYFGPGTRLTVT.

The chain links TRBV5-1 to TRBJ2-1; 13 bases agree with TRBD2. The germline V gene encodes CDR1 SGHRS and CDR2 YFSETQ. This CDR3 has 14 amino acids. V lost 5 bases to trimming and J lost 11 bases; unmatched junction nucleotides: 7. CDR3 residues: CASSPWTSGGKQFF. In DNA, the CDR3 is TGCGCCAGCAGTCCCTGGACTAGCGGGGGCAAGCAGTTCTTC.

This chain joins TRBV9 and TRBJ1-1, with D unclear. Trimming left V 2 bases short and J 0 bases short, with 11 bases between. The CDR3 totals 15 residues. Germline CDR1 SGDLS, CDR2 YYNGEE. DNA of the CDR3: TGTGCCAGCAGCGTCGTCCGGAGTATGAACACTGAAGCTTTCTTT. As protein: CASSVVRSMNTEAFF. Full variable domain (remainder filled in from reference TRBV9 and TRBJ1-1): DSGVTQTPKHLITATGQRVTLRCSPRSGDLSVYWYQQSLDQGLQFLIQYYNGEERAKGNILERFSAQQFPDLHSELNLSSLELGDSALYFCASSVVRSMNTEAFFGQGTRLTVV.

The rearrangement joins TRBV4-1 to TRBJ2-3; 7 bases match TRBD1. This CDR3 is 17 amino acids long. V dropped 3 bases and J dropped 1; count of bases not matched to a gene: 10. Germline lookup yields CDR1 MGHRA and CDR2 YSYEKL. CDR3 nucleotides: TGCGCCAGCAGCCAGTTTGCTACCGGGACAGGCACAGATACGCAGTATTTT. Protein sequence: CASSQFATGTGTDTQYF.

The chain couples TRBV28 to TRBJ2-2; D not certain. This CDR3 is 11 amino acids long. Per the germline V gene, CDR1 is MDHEN and CDR2 is SYDVKM. Between the trimmed V and J ends, which lost 4 bases and 5 bases, there was a span of 2 bases. CDR3 DNA: TGTGCCAGCAGTTATACCGGGGAGCTGTTTTTT. Protein: CASSYTGELFF.

The rearrangement uses TRBV7-2 and TRBJ1-5; possible D gene TRBD1, 5 bases. The CDR3 runs 16 residues. Germline-derived CDR1 and CDR2 are SGHTA and FQGNSA. V was trimmed by 2 bases and J by 6 bases, leaving 17 bases between them. The chain's CDR3 is CASSLNWAGAGQPQHF. The CDR3 DNA is TGTGCCAGCAGCTTAAATTGGGCCGGGGCTGGTCAGCCCCAGCATTTT.

This rearrangement joins TRBV7-9 to TRBJ2-1, with D maybe TRBD1 (6 bases). Trimming removed 3 bases at V and 8 bases at J, with 17 bases between. The length of the CDR3 is 15 residues. Germline V gene data show CDR1 as SEHNR and CDR2 as FQNEAQ (reference sequence). CDR3 sequence (DNA): TGTGCCAGCAGCTTGGCACAGGGAAACCTCGATGAGCAGTTCTTC. It encodes CASSLAQGNLDEQFF.

This chain connects TRBV18 to TRBJ1-2; 7 bases line up with TRBD1. The CDR3 contains 14 residues. Unmatched junction bases numbered 4, after V lost 0 bases and J lost 6 bases. The germline gives CDR1 KGHSH, CDR2 LQKENI. The CDR3 DNA reads TGTGCCAGCTCACCACCGGGACAGCTTAATGGCTACACCTTC. This sequence encodes CASSPPGQLNGYTF. The whole variable domain, filled in from reference TRBV18 and TRBJ1-2, reads NAGVMQNPRHLVRRRGQEARLRCSPMKGHSHVYWYRQLPEEGLKFMVYLQKENIIDESGMPKERFSAEFPKEGPSILRIQQVVRGDSAAYFCASSPPGQLNGYTFGSGTRLTVV.

V gene TRBV19 combines with J gene TRBJ2-1, with D perhaps matching TRBD1 or TRBD2 (6 bases each). The germline V gene has CDR1 LNHDA and CDR2 SQIVND (reference sequence). The CDR3 runs to 15 residues. The ends were cut back, 7 bases at V and 6 bases at J, with 19 bases in the middle. The CDR3 region is CASKKGGYGSNEQFF. In DNA form, the CDR3 reads TGTGCCAGTAAGAAGGGGGGCTACGGGTCCAATGAGCAGTTCTTC.

The V gene is TRBV5-1, the J gene TRBJ2-3; D is perhaps TRBD2 (6 bases). Germline V gene lookup returns CDR1 SGHRS and CDR2 YFSETQ. The V and J ends lost 2 bases and 0 bases respectively, with 13 bases between them. The CDR3 spans 16 residues. For the CDR3, the DNA is TGCGCCAGCAGCTTCGGGAGAGGCTCTAGCACAGATACGCAGTATTTT. Protein sequence: CASSFGRGSSTDTQYF.

The chain has TRBV6-1 and TRBJ2-7; 7 bases agree with TRBD1. The J segment lost 4 bases and the V segment lost 6 bases, leaving 9 bases of the junction unmatched. The CDR3 spans 14 residues. Germline V CDR1 and CDR2: MNHNS, SASEGT. The CDR3 sequence: CASSADRVSYEQYF. The CDR3 nucleotides read TGTGCCAGCAGCGCTGACAGGGTTTCTTACGAGCAGTACTTC.

The V and J genes are TRBV25-1 and TRBJ2-5; D might be TRBD1 (6 bases). The ends were cut back, 0 bases at V and 3 bases at J, with 11 bases in the middle. Germline V gives CDR1 MGHDK, CDR2 SYGVNS. The CDR3 has 15 residues. CDR3 residues: CASSEYGAGEETQYF. The CDR3 DNA follows: TGTGCCAGCAGTGAATATGGGGCAGGGGAAGAGACCCAGTACTTC.

This clone appeared once. Here the CDR3 DNA reads TGTGCCAGCAGCTTGGGAGGGCAGGGGAATCAGCCCCAGCATTTT. Translating gives CASSLGGQGNQPQHF. The chain recombines TRBV5-4 with TRBJ1-5, with a tentative D call TRBD1 (6 bases). The germline V gene has CDR1 SGHNT and CDR2 YYREEE (reference sequence). The CDR3 length is 15 residues. Trimming removed 0 bases from V and 4 bases from J, with 11 bases in between.

CDR3 protein: CASSLAASRETQYF. The CDR3, as DNA: TGTGCCAGCAGCTTGGCGGCTAGCAGAGAGACCCAGTACTTC. This sequence joins TRBV5-4 and TRBJ2-5; tentative D call: TRBD2 (5 bases). CDR3 length: 14 amino acids. V lost 0 bases and J 4 bases, leaving 10 bases between the germline ends. Per germline, CDR1 SGHNT and CDR2 YYREEE (reference sequence).

This chain's CDR3 is CASSSSGTGWDEQYF. For the CDR3, the DNA is TGCGCCAGCAGCTCCTCCGGGACAGGGTGGGATGAGCAGTACTTC. This chain uses TRBV5-1 with TRBJ2-7, with TRBD1 identical over 9 bases. This CDR3 comprises 15 residues. Germline-derived CDR1 and CDR2 are SGHRS and YFSETQ. V lost 3 bases and J lost 7; bases outside the gene matches: 11.

The chain links TRBV2 to TRBJ2-1, with 9 bases lining up with TRBD1. This CDR3 is built from 15 residues. The J segment lost 1 base and the V segment lost 4 bases, leaving 2 bases of the junction unmatched. CDR1 is SNHLY, CDR2 FYNNEI, per germline. This CDR3 is CASSGGQGSYNEQFF. CDR3 coding DNA: TGTGCCAGCAGTGGGGGACAGGGATCCTACAATGAGCAGTTCTTC.

This clone has a handful of counts. The chain joins TRBV6-5 to TRBJ1-5; D call uncertain. With 0 bases removed from V and 5 bases from J, the gap between germline ends came to 11 bases. Looked up from germline, CDR1 is MNHEY and CDR2 is SVGAGI. The CDR3 runs to 15 residues. This CDR3 reads CASSYSSGTDQPQHF. CDR3 DNA: TGTGCCAGCAGTTACTCGAGTGGTACGGATCAGCCCCAGCATTTT.